A selection of T cell receptor beta chains follows, all from one sample in a study of T-cell reconstitution after alpha-beta-depleted transplantation in children. TCRdb used MiXCR to reprocess the PCR reads, holding one entry per CDR3 protein. The sample has 300,000 to 400,000 distinct CDR3 sequences, roughly 25% seen once; the top ten hold approximately 9.9%. This specimen was PBMCs, mostly from graft donor cells, taken 180 days after TCRalphabeta/CD19-depleted stem cell transplant. The receptor set was obtained from a male patient between 10 and 17 years old who had a stem cell transplant for acute lymphoblastic leukemia, so the T cells may come from the graft donor. CDR3s include the opening cysteine and the closing phenylalanine or tryptophan. D genes are given only for firm matches. For some rows the clone size is stated as once, few or many, or as a class when expanded; others skip it.

TRBV5-1	NA	TRBJ1-1	few	TGCGCCAGCAGCCCCCGTGGGGGGGCGCTTGGGCCTGTGAACACTGAAGCTTTCTTT	CASSPRGGALGPVNTEAFF
TRBV12-3/TRBV12-4	TRBD2	TRBJ2-5	few	TGTGCCAGCAGTCCCGCTCGCGGGAGGGCATGGGCGGGAGAGACCCAGTACTTC	CASSPARGRAWAGETQYF
TRBV19	NA	TRBJ1-1	NA	TGTGCCAGTAACTGGGGGGGGCCAGAAGCTTTCTTT	CASNWGGPEAFF
TRBV29-1	NA	TRBJ1-4	NA	TGCAGCGTCCTAGAAGCAACTAATGAAAAACTGTTTTTT	CSVLEATNEKLFF
TRBV11-2	NA	TRBJ2-2	NA	TGTGCCAGCAGCCCCTTGAGGGGGGCCGGGGAGCTGTTTTTT	CASSPLRGAGELFF
TRBV25-1	TRBD1	TRBJ2-5	NA	TGTGCCAGCAGTGGGCACAGGGGGCGTAGGGAGACCCAGTACTTC	CASSGHRGRRETQYF
TRBV11-1	TRBD2	TRBJ2-5	few	TGTGCCAGCAGCTTCAGGACTAGCGGGACCGGGGGGGCGGAGACCCAGTACTTC	CASSFRTSGTGGAETQYF
TRBV3-1	NA	TRBJ2-7	NA	TGTGCCAGCAGCCAAGTGGGCCAGAACTACGAGCAGTACTTC	CASSQVGQNYEQYF
TRBV6-5	TRBD1	TRBJ2-2	few	TGTGCCAGCAGTTACTCAGGGGGCTGGACCGGGGAGCTGTTTTTT	CASSYSGGWTGELFF
TRBV6-1	TRBD2	TRBJ2-3	NA	TGTGTAGCAGGGGGGGCTAGCGGGAGTAGCACAGATACGCAGTATTTT	CVAGGASGSSTDTQYF
TRBV6-1	NA	TRBJ2-7	NA	TGTGCCAGCAGCCGAGCCCTCTTAGGACAGCTGCACGAGCAGTACTTC	CASSRALLGQLHEQYF
TRBV7-2	TRBD2	TRBJ2-5	NA	TGTGCCAGCAGCTTGGGGACTAGCGGGAGAGGAGAGACCCAGTACTTC	CASSLGTSGRGETQYF
TRBV27	TRBD1	TRBJ2-7	many	TGTGCCAGCAGTTTCGGGACAGCCTACGAGCAGTACTTC	CASSFGTAYEQYF
TRBV18	NA	TRBJ1-2	NA	TGTGCCAGCTCCCCCTCTAGGGGCGATGGCTACACCTTC	CASSPSRGDGYTF
TRBV7-2	NA	TRBJ1-1	once	TGTGCCAGCAGCTTAGCAGCGACAGGGAACACTGAAGCTTTCTTT	CASSLAATGNTEAFF
TRBV7-6	NA	TRBJ2-2	few	TGTGCCAGCAGCTCAGGGCCAGCTTCCGGGGAGCTGTTTTTT	CASSSGPASGELFF
TRBV3-1	NA	TRBJ2-7	NA	TGTGCCAGCTGTTTAAGGGCCGGGACATCCTTACACTACCGCTACGAGCAGTACTTC	CASCLRAGTSLHYRYEQYF
TRBV4-1	NA	TRBJ2-7	NA	TGCGCCAGCAGCCATGGACAAAGCTACGAGCAGTACTTC	CASSHGQSYEQYF
TRBV12-3/TRBV12-4	NA	TRBJ2-1	NA	TGTGCCAGCAGTTCGGGGTTAAGGCTACAGTTCTTC	CASSSGLRLQFF
TRBV20-1	NA	TRBJ1-5	NA	TGCAGTGCTAGGGCACCCCGTAGCAATCAGCCCCAGCATTTT	CSARAPRSNQPQHF
TRBV7-3	TRBD1	TRBJ1-1	few	TGTGCCAGCAGCCGCAGGGGGTACACTGAAGCTTTCTTT	CASSRRGYTEAFF
TRBV7-6	NA	TRBJ2-1	few	TGTGCCAGCAGGTCCATTGGGGGACCCACCCTCAACAGGGAGCAGTTCTTC	CASRSIGGPTLNREQFF
TRBV5-1	TRBD1	TRBJ2-2	few	TGCGCCAGCAGCTATTGGCCAACAGGGGAAAACACCGGGGAGCTGTTTTTT	CASSYWPTGENTGELFF
TRBV7-6	TRBD1	TRBJ1-1	few	TGTGCCAGCAGCTTAGACTCACAGGGGGCGGTGAACACTGAAGCTTTCTTT	CASSLDSQGAVNTEAFF
TRBV12-3/TRBV12-4	NA	TRBJ2-5	few	TGTGCCAGCAGCCGACGGTGGGAGACCCAGTACTTC	CASSRRWETQYF
TRBV2	NA	TRBJ1-5	NA	TGTGCCAGTACTTTGGACAGACCTTATAGCAATCAGCCCCAGCATTTT	CASTLDRPYSNQPQHF
TRBV19	TRBD2	TRBJ2-1	NA	TGTGCCAGTAGGGTGACTAGCGTCATTAATGAGCAGTTCTTC	CASRVTSVINEQFF
TRBV18	TRBD1	TRBJ2-3	NA	TGTGCCAGCTCACCAATAAGGGGGCGCACAGATACGCAGTATTTT	CASSPIRGRTDTQYF
TRBV20-1	NA	TRBJ1-2	NA	TGCAGTGCTATGAGACAGATTAACTATGGCTACACCTTC	CSAMRQINYGYTF
TRBV7-2	NA	TRBJ1-1	few	TGTGCCAGCAGCTTAGGCAACCGGGCCCCGAACACTGAAGCTTTCTTT	CASSLGNRAPNTEAFF
TRBV7-9	NA	TRBJ2-4	NA	TGTGCCAGCAGCTTAGAGGGGATTGGAAACATTCAGTACTTC	CASSLEGIGNIQYF
TRBV20-1	NA	TRBJ2-1	few	TGCAGTGCTAGAGACCCTCTGGGATTAGCATACAATGAGCAGTTCTTC	CSARDPLGLAYNEQFF
TRBV12-3/TRBV12-4	NA	TRBJ1-5	few	TGTGCCAGCTTCCTCGGGACATATAATCAGCCCCAGCATTTT	CASFLGTYNQPQHF
TRBV2	NA	TRBJ1-1	NA	TGTGCCAGCAGCGATAGAAGGACGGTGAACACTGAAGCTTTCTTT	CASSDRRTVNTEAFF
TRBV29-1	NA	TRBJ2-7	NA	TGCAGCGTTGATGGTCTGCGGGATTCCCCTTACGAGCAGTACTTC	CSVDGLRDSPYEQYF
TRBV5-6	NA	TRBJ2-7	NA	TGTGCCAGCAGCTTTTTCCCCGGGGTCTCCTACGAGCAGTACTTC	CASSFFPGVSYEQYF
TRBV7-8	TRBD2	TRBJ2-1	NA	TGTGCCAGCAGCTTAGGACTAGCGGGAGGGACAACAAACTCCTACAATGAGCAGTTCTTC	CASSLGLAGGTTNSYNEQFF
TRBV6-5	NA	TRBJ1-1	NA	TGTGCCAGCAGTTACTCGAGGTGGTTGGCGACGACTGAAGCTTTCTTT	CASSYSRWLATTEAFF
TRBV6-2/TRBV6-3	NA	TRBJ2-7	few	TGTGCCAGCAGCATTGATCCTCTTTCCCACGAGCAGTACTTC	CASSIDPLSHEQYF
TRBV12-3/TRBV12-4	NA	TRBJ1-2	NA	TGTGCCAGCAGTTTAGGGGGATACTATGGCTACACCTTC	CASSLGGYYGYTF
TRBV5-1	TRBD1	TRBJ2-1	few	TGCGCCAGCAGCGGAAGGGGACAGGGCGGCGACAATGAGCAGTTCTTC	CASSGRGQGGDNEQFF
TRBV20-1	NA	TRBJ2-2	NA	TGCAGTGCTAGAGCGGAGGCCGGGGAGCTGTTTTTT	CSARAEAGELFF
TRBV6-1	NA	TRBJ2-4	NA	TGTGCCAGCAGTCAGGGTAGCAAAAACATTCAGTACTTC	CASSQGSKNIQYF
TRBV5-1	NA	TRBJ1-2	NA	TGCGCCAGCAGCCGGCGGGGAGGTAACTATGGCTACACCTTC	CASSRRGGNYGYTF
TRBV6-5	NA	TRBJ2-7	NA	TGTGCCAGCAGTTACTCGAGTCTACCTCGAACGCTATACTACGAGCAGTACTTC	CASSYSSLPRTLYYEQYF
TRBV9	NA	TRBJ2-7	NA	TGTGCCAGCGGGGGGAGCTCCTACGAGCAGTACTTC	CASGGSSYEQYF
TRBV5-1	NA	TRBJ2-5	few	TGCGCCAGCAGCTTGGTTGGGATCCAAGAGACCCAGTACTTC	CASSLVGIQETQYF
TRBV5-1	NA	TRBJ2-2	NA	TGCGCCAGCAGCTTGATTAAGAACACCGGGGAGCTGTTTTTT	CASSLIKNTGELFF
TRBV12-3/TRBV12-4	NA	TRBJ1-2	NA	TGTGCCAGCAGGTACAGGGTAAACTATGGCTACACCTTC	CASRYRVNYGYTF
TRBV20-1	NA	TRBJ2-7	NA	TGCAGTGCTAGATACAGGGCCAACGAGCAGTACTTC	CSARYRANEQYF
TRBV9	NA	TRBJ2-6	NA	TGTGCCAGCAGCGTCCCGACCGCCCCTAGCTCTGGGGCCAACGTCCTGACTTTC	CASSVPTAPSSGANVLTF
TRBV6-1	TRBD2	TRBJ2-3	NA	TGTGCCAGCAGACCCCGGGAGGGCCCTAGAGATACGCAGTATTTT	CASRPREGPRDTQYF
TRBV5-1	NA	TRBJ2-5	NA	TGCGCCAGCAGCTTGGCCCCGTTTGAAGAGACCCAGTACTTC	CASSLAPFEETQYF
TRBV12-3/TRBV12-4	TRBD2	TRBJ2-1	few	TGTGCCAGCAGTTCAAGCGGGACCCCTTTTTACAATGAGCAGTTCTTC	CASSSSGTPFYNEQFF
TRBV15	TRBD2	TRBJ2-7	NA	TGTGCCACCAGCGACGGGAGGGGTCCCGACGAGCAGTACTTC	CATSDGRGPDEQYF
TRBV4-1	TRBD2	TRBJ2-7	NA	TGCGCCAGCAGCCAGGCGGCCCCTAGCGGGGGGCCTTCCTACGAGCAGTACTTC	CASSQAAPSGGPSYEQYF
TRBV7-8	NA	TRBJ2-7	few	TGTGCCAGCAGCTCGCGATGGGGCTCCTACGAGCAGTACTTC	CASSSRWGSYEQYF
TRBV5-1	TRBD1	TRBJ2-7	many	TGCGCCAGCAGCCCAAGACAGGGGTTCTACGAGCAGTACTTC	CASSPRQGFYEQYF
TRBV9	TRBD2	TRBJ2-7	few	TGTGCCAGCAGCACCGGACTAGCGGGAGAGGAGTACTTC	CASSTGLAGEEYF